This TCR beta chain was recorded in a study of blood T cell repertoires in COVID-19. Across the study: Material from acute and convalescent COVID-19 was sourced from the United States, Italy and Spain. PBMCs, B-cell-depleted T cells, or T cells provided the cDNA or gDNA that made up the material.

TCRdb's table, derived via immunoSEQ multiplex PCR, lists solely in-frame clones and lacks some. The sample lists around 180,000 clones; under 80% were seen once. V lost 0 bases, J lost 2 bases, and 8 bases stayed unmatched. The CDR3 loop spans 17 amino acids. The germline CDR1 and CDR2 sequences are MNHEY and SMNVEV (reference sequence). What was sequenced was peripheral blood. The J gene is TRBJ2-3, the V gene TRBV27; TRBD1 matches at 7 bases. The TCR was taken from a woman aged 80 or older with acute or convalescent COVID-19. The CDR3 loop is CASSLSSGTDFTDTQYF. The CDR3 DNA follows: TGTGCCAGCAGTTTATCCTCCGGGACAGACTTCACAGATACGCAGTATTTT.